This TCR beta chain was sequenced during a study of T-cell memory formation after mild COVID-19. Study summary: The TCR clusters were mostly specific to one donor. Study-wide points: A balance of CD4 and CD8 characterized clones contracting day 15 to 85, whereas later expanders leaned CD4+.

Constant-segment-primed 5'RACE gave TCR alpha and TCR beta cDNA libraries with sample barcodes and UMIs. TCRdb passed the 5' RACE reads through MiXCR, listing each CDR3 protein once. The repertoire has fewer than 400,000 distinct CDR3 sequences, 13% of them found once; the top ten carry roughly 23%. This clonotype was counted only a few times. What it binds is not known. The source of this sequence is a man aged 18 to 29 who had mild COVID-19 (a few samples of this study predate the infection). Cell type and time point are not known. The sequenced sample was PBMCs or a T cell subset sorted from them (not recorded which).

The CDR3 DNA reads TGTGCCAGCAGCCAAGATTGGAACACCGGGGAGCTGTTTTTT. Its protein product is CASSQDWNTGELFF. The V call is TRBV4-2, the J call TRBJ2-2; D is unresolved. The CDR3 sequence is 14 residues long. Per germline, CDR1 LGHNA and CDR2 YNFKEQ. Trimming took 0 bases from V and 1 from J, leaving 3 bases between them.